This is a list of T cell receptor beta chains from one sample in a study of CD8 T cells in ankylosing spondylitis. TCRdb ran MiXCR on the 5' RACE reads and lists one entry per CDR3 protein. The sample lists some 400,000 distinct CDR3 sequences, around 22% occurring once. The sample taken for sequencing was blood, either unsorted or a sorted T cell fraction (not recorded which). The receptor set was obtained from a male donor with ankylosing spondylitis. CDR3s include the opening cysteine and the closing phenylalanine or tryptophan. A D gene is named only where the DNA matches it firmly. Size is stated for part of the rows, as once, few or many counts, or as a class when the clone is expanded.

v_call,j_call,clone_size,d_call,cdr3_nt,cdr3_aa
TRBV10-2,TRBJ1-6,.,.,TGCGCCAGCAGGAGATCCGGGGGGACCGGTTCACCCCTCCACTTT,CASRRSGGTGSPLHF
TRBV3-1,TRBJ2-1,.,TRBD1,TGTGCCAGCAGCCAAAAGGACAGGGGTCCCTACAATGAGCAGTTCTTC,CASSQKDRGPYNEQFF
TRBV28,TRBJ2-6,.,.,TGTGCCAGCAGTTCCCCCTTGTTGGTTGGGGCCAACGTCCTGACTTTC,CASSSPLLVGANVLTF
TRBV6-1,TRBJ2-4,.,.,TGTGCCAGCTGGGACACCGGTATTGGCATTCAGTACTTC,CASWDTGIGIQYF
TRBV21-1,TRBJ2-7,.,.,TGTGCCAGCAGCCCACGGGGGCTCCGAGGCATCTACGAGCAGTACTTC,CASSPRGLRGIYEQYF
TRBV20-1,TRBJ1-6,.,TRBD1,TGCAGTGCCCCCGCGGAGGGGGCGCCTTCACCCCTCCACTTT,CSAPAEGAPSPLHF
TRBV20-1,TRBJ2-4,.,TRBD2,TGCAGTGCTAGAGGGGCCCTAGCGGGTGAAGGGACAGCCAAAAACATTCAGTACTTC,CSARGALAGEGTAKNIQYF
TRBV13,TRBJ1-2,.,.,TGTGCCAGCAGCCCCCGGGACGGTTACTATGGCTACACCTTC,CASSPRDGYYGYTF
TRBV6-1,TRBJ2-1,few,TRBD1,TGTGCCAGCAGTGAACTCGATGGGACAGGGGGCTTTCTTGAGCAGTTCTTC,CASSELDGTGGFLEQFF
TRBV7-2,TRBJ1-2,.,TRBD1,TGTGCCAGCAGCGCCGCCGGGACAGGGGGGCCCAGCACCTTC,CASSAAGTGGPSTF
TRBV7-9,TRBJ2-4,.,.,TGTGCCAGCAGCTTAGACCCTCAGTACTTC,CASSLDPQYF
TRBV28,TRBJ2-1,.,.,TGTGCCAGCAGTGCCCTCAGTCCTCAAGGGAATGAGCAGTTCTTC,CASSALSPQGNEQFF
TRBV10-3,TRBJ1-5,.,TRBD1,TGTGCCACCAACCCACAGGGGACGGATCAGCCCCAGCATTTT,CATNPQGTDQPQHF
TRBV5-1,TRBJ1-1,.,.,TGCGCCAGCAGCCTACCGGGACCGAACACTGAAGCTTTCTTT,CASSLPGPNTEAFF
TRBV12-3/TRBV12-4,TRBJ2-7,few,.,TGTGCCAGCAGCTCCCCGCGGGGGCTTCGGGACGAGCAGTACTTC,CASSSPRGLRDEQYF
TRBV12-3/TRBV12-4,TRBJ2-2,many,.,TGTGCCAGCAGTTTAAGGAGACAACCAAACACCGGGGAGCTGTTTTTT,CASSLRRQPNTGELFF
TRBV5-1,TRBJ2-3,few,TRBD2,TGCGCCAGCAGCTCGCGGGAGGGCCGTGCAGATACGCAGTATTTT,CASSSREGRADTQYF
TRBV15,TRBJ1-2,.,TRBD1,TGTGCCACCAGCGGGAACCTACAGGGGCTATATGGCTACACCTTC,CATSGNLQGLYGYTF
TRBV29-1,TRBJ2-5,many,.,TGCAGCGTTGAGGGAAAGGGACTCGAGCAAGAGACCCAGTACTTC,CSVEGKGLEQETQYF
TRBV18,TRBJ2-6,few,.,TGTGCCAGCTCACCAGAAAGAGGGCAGGGCAACGTCCTGACTTTC,CASSPERGQGNVLTF
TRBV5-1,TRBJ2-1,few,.,TGCGCCAGCAGCGGGGGGGGCTATGAGCAGTTCTTC,CASSGGGYEQFF
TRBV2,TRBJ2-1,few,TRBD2,TGTGCCAGCAGTCATCGACTAGCGGGAAATTATGATGAGCAGTTCTTC,CASSHRLAGNYDEQFF
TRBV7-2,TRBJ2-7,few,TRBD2,TGTGCCAGCAGCTTAGAGTTAGCTAGCGGGTACGAGCAGTACTTC,CASSLELASGYEQYF
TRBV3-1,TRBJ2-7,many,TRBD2,TGTGCCAGCAGCCAGGGGTCCGGGACTAGCGGGTTGACCTACGAGCAGTACTTC,CASSQGSGTSGLTYEQYF
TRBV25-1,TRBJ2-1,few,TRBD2,TGTGCCAGCGCCCTAGCGGGGAACAATGAGCAGTTCTTC,CASALAGNNEQFF
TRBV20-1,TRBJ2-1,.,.,TGCAGTGCTAGTCATAATGAGCAGTTCTTC,CSASHNEQFF